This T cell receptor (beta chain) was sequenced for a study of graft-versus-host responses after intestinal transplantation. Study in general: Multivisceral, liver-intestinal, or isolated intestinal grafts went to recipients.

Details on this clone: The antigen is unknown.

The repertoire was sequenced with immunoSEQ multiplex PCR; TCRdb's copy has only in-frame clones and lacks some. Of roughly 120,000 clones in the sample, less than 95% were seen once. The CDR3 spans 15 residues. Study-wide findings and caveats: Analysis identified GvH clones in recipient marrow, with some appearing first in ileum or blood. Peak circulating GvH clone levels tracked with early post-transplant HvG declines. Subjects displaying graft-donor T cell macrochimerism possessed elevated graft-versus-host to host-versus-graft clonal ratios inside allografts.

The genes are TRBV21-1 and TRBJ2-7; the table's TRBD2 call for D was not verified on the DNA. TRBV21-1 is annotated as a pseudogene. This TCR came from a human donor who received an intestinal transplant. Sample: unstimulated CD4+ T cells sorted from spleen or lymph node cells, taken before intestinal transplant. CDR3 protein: CASSKVGGAPYEQYF. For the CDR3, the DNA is TGTGCCAGCAGCAAAGTTGGGGGGGCCCCCTACGAGCAGTACTTC.